Sequencing of this TCR beta chain was carried out in a study of cytomegalovirus exposure and HLA in healthy donors. Data came from immunoSEQ multiplex PCR; TCRdb stores just in-frame clones and leaves some out. The table includes 250,000 to 300,000 clones, 70% to 90% detected once. The CDR3 loop spans 18 amino acids. Germline lookup yields CDR1 LGHNA and CDR2 YSLEER. V was cut by 0 bases and J by 5 bases, with 17 bases left in between. The chain uses TRBV4-3 and TRBJ1-6; tentatively, D is TRBD1 (5 bases). The sequencing input was PBMCs. This clonotype was sampled from a woman younger than 30 in good health and CMV-seronegative. The CDR3 nucleotides read TGCGCCAGCAGCCAAGATATATCGGGGGGGATGGATAATTCACCCCTCCACTTT. This gives the protein CASSQDISGGMDNSPLHF.